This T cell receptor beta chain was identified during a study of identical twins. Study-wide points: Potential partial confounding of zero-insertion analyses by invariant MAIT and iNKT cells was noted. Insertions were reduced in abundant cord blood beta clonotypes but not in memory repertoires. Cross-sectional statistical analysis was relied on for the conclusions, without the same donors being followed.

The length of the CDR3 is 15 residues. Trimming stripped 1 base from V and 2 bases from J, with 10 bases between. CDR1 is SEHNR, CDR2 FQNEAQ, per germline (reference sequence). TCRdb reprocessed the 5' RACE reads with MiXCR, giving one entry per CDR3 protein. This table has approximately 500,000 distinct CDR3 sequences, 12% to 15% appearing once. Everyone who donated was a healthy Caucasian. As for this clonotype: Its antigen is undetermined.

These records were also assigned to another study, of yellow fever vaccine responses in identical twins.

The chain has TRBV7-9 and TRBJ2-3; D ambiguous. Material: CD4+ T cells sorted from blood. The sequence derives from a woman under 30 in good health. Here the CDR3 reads CASSLEVISTDTQYF. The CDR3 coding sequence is TGTGCCAGCAGCTTAGAGGTGATTTCCACAGATACGCAGTATTTT.